This T cell receptor (beta chain) was found in a study of T cell responses to AZD1222 COVID-19 vaccine. TCRdb keeps only in-frame clones here, not all; method: immunoSEQ multiplex PCR. The sample carries 75,000 to 95,000 clones, about 88% recorded once. This sequence originates from an adult in good health. Sequencing used peripheral blood, obtained on day 0 of AZD1222 vaccination.

CDR3 region: CASSRLTGDTGELFF. As DNA, the CDR3 is TGCGCCAGCAGCAGGTTGACAGGGGACACCGGGGAGCTGTTTTTT. This chain connects TRBV5-1 to TRBJ2-2, with TRBD1 identical over 8 bases. This CDR3 has 15 amino acids. The junction had 5 bases not matched to a gene; V was cut back by 4 bases and J by 3 bases. CDR1 is SGHRS, CDR2 YFSETQ, per germline.